This T cell receptor (beta chain) was identified during a study of cytomegalovirus exposure and HLA in healthy donors. Looking at the study overall: Out of approximately 170 million T cells, an earlier analysis found 117 million unique TCR beta sequences in total. Samples from HLA-typed donors yielded about 85 million unique TCRs in an early data release. Findings and limits, study-wide: Researchers had no immune exposure information except CMV serostatus available.

The CDR3 has 15 amino acids. Germline trimming cut 7 bases from V and 4 bases from J; bases unmatched to any gene: 7. CDR1 MNHNS and CDR2 SASEGT come from the germline V gene. The PCR was carried out with 60 Vbeta primers and 13 Jbeta primers. Original handling: About 9.9 million of the 60 million to 80 million unique TCR beta chains counted in a later analysis were shared. Repertoires were generated with immunoSEQ multiplex PCR, while TCRdb's copy carries only in-frame clones and drops some. V, J and clone size derive from that table, while D and trimming were established from the DNA sequence. In the table there are more than 250,000 clones, 85% to 90% of which are singletons. As regards this clone: Its antigen is as yet unknown.

The origin of this receptor is a woman under 30 in good health and CMV-seronegative. Sequencing was done on a sample of PBMCs. This sequence joins TRBV6-1 and TRBJ2-3; 11 bases are shared with TRBD2. The CDR3 loop reads CASTPTSGTADTQYF. The DNA of the CDR3 is TGTGCCAGCACCCCGACTAGCGGGACGGCAGATACGCAGTATTTT.